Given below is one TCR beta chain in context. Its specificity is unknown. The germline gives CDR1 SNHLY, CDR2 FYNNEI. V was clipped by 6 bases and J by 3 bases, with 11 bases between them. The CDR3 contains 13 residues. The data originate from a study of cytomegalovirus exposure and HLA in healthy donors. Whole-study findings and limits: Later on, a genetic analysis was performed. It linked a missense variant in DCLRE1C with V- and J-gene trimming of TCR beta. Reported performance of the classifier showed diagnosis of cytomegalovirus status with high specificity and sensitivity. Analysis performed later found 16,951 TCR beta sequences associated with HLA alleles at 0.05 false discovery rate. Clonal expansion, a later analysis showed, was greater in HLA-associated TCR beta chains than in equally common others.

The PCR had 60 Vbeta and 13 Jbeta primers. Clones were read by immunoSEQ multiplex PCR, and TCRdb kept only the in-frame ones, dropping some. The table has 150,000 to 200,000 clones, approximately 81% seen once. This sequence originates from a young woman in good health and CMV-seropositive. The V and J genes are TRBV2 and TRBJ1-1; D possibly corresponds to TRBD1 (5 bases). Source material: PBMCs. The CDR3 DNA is TGTGCCAGCAGACTCCAGGGTGACACTGAAGCTTTCTTT. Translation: CASRLQGDTEAFF.